This TCR beta chain is from a study of OX40 agonist ivuxolimab in advanced cancers. Looking at the study overall: Prior anti-PD-1, anti-PD-L1 or anti-CTLA-4 therapy was allowed; roughly 40% had some. Partial responses were achieved by three patients: one hepatocellular carcinoma, two cutaneous melanoma.

The CDR3 loop spans 11 amino acids. The V gene lost 4 bases and the J gene lost 4 bases, with 6 bases spanning the gap. The germline CDR1 and CDR2 sequences are SGHRS and YFSETQ. Only in-frame clones appear in the TCRdb table, and some are missing; sequencing was by immunoSEQ multiplex PCR. The table includes under 100,000 clones, around 89% detected once. The sample here was CD4+ or CD8+ T cells sorted from blood, taken in a trial of the OX40 agonist ivuxolimab. This receptor was identified in an adult with an advanced solid tumor such as melanoma, head and neck, liver or kidney cancer. V usage is TRBV5-1 and J usage is TRBJ2-7; D might be TRBD1 (5 bases). The CDR3, as DNA: TGCGCCAGCAGCGACAGATACGAGCAGTACTTC. Residues: CASSDRYEQYF.